This T cell receptor (beta chain) was identified during a study of T cell responses to AZD1222 COVID-19 vaccine. Sequencing was performed with immunoSEQ multiplex PCR; in TCRdb, only in-frame clones are kept and a portion is missing. This table holds tens of thousands of clones, around nine tenths found once. Source: peripheral blood, taken on day 0 of AZD1222 vaccination. The receptor comes from an adult in good health.

CDR3 sequence: CASSPSSGSMMETQYF. The CDR3 DNA reads as TGTGCCAGCAGTCCCTCTAGCGGGAGTATGATGGAGACCCAGTACTTC. The chain carries TRBV28 and TRBJ2-5; 10 positions match TRBD2. The CDR3 runs 16 residues. The germline CDR1 and CDR2 sequences are MDHEN and SYDVKM. With 5 bases clipped from V and 5 bases from J, the junction kept 11 bases outside the gene matches.